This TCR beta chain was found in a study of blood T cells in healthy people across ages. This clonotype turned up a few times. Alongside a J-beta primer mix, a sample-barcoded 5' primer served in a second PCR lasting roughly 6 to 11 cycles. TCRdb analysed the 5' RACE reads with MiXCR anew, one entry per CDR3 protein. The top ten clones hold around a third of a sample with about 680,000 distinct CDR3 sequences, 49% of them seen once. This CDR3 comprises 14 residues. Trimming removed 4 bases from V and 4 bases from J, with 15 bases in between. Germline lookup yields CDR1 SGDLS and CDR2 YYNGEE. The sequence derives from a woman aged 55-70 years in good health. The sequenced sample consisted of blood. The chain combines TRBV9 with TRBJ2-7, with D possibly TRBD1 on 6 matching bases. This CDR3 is CASSPRQDKYEQYF. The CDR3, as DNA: TGTGCCAGCAGCCCTCGACAGGATAAATACGAGCAGTACTTC.